This entry is about one TCR beta chain. The data originate from a study of T cells in pancreatic ductal adenocarcinoma. Surgery without prior neoadjuvant therapy was the treatment of the selected pancreatic ductal adenocarcinoma patients. Using immunoSEQ multiplex PCR, the repertoire was profiled, and TCRdb retains in-frame clones only, with some absent. This table holds more than 85,000 clones, roughly 95% found once. CDR1 and CDR2 (germline): SGHDT, YYEEEE. CDR3 size: 18 residues. Trimming pared 4 bases from V and 0 bases from J, leaving 20 bases between. The sequence came from a human donor with pancreatic ductal adenocarcinoma. The chain couples TRBV5-6 to TRBJ1-3; a weak D match, TRBD1 (5 bases). Source material: PBMCs. CDR3: CASSTEPTGTPSGNTIYF. CDR3 coding DNA: TGTGCCAGCAGCACCGAGCCCACAGGAACCCCCTCTGGAAACACCATATATTTT.